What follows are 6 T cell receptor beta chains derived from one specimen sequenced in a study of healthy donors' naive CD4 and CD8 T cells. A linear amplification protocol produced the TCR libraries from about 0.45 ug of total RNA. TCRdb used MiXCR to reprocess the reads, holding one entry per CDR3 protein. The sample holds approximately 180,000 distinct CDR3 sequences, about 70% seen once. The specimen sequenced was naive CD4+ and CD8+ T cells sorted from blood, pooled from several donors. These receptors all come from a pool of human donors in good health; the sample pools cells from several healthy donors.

In DNA, the CDR3 is TGTGCCAGCAGCCCTAGACAGGGAGCGCGGGATGACTACACCTTC. Translating it yields CASSPRQGARDDYTF. V is TRBV4-2 and J is TRBJ1-2, with 7 bases lining up with TRBD1. The germline gives CDR1 LGHNA, CDR2 YNFKEQ. V trimming: 4 bases; J trimming: 10 bases; junction bases outside the gene matches: 15. The CDR3 runs to 15 residues.

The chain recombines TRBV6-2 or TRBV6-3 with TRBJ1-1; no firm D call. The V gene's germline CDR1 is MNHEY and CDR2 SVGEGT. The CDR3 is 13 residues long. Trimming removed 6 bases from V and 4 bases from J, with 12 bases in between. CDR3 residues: CASSPWGGTEAFF. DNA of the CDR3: TGTGCCAGCAGCCCCTGGGGAGGCACTGAAGCTTTCTTT.

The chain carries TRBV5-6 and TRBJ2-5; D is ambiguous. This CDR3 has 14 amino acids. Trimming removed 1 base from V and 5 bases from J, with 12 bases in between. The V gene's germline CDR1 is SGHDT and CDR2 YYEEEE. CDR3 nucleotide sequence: TGTGCCAGCAGCTTGTCTAGGATGGAGGAGACCCAGTACTTC. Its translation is CASSLSRMEETQYF.

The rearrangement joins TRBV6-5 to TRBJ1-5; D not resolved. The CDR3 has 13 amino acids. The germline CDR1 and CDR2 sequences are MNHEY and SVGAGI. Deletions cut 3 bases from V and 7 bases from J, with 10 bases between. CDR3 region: CASSYDFSQPQHF. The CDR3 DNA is TGTGCCAGCAGTTATGACTTCAGCCAGCCCCAGCATTTT.

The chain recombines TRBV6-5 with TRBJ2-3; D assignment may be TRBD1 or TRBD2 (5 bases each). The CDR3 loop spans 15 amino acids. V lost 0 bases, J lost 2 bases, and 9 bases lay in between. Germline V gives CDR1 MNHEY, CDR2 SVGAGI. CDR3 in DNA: TGTGCCAGCAGTTACTCTAGGGACCCCACAGATACGCAGTATTTT. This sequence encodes CASSYSRDPTDTQYF.

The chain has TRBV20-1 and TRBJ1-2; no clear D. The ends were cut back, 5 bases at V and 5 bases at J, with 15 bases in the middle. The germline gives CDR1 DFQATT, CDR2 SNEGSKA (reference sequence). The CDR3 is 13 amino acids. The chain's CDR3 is CSAPPTGIYGYTF. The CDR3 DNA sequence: TGCAGTGCTCCGCCTACCGGGATTTATGGCTACACCTTC.